This TCR beta chain is from a study of persistence of HIV-infected CD4 T cells. Lysates of CMV-infected fibroblasts at approximately 9.6 ug/mL stimulated these cells. CD40L-negative CD69-negative CD45RO-high memory CD4+ T cells were sorted as populations depleted of antigen-responding cells. Suppressive ART was started during chronic HIV-1 infection in these adults. The immunoSEQ assay was version 4, run in survey mode. Profiling relied on immunoSEQ multiplex PCR, and the TCRdb table lists in-frame clones only, not all of them. The sample carries more than 45,000 clones, more than 70% recorded once. Study-wide points: Compared with CD3/CD28-stimulated cells, CMV- and Gag-responding cells showed lower TCRbeta richness.

Germline CDR1 SNHLY, CDR2 FYNNEI. CDR3 size: 12 residues. Deletions cut 7 bases from V and 3 bases from J, with 10 bases between. Points on this clone: Its antigen is not known.

The source is an adult man with HIV who was CMV-seropositive. The material sequenced was CD4+ T cells sorted from PBMCs after approximately 19-hour stimulation, taken from a patient who received antiretroviral therapy. The chain couples TRBV2 to TRBJ2-7, with D tentatively TRBD1 (6 bases). CDR3 amino acids: CASTPRGYEQYF. The CDR3, as DNA: TGTGCCAGCACCCCCAGGGGCTACGAGCAGTACTTC. The variable domain in full, completed from reference TRBV2 and TRBJ2-7, reads EPEVTQTPSHQVTQMGQEVILRCVPISNHLYFYWYRQILGQKVEFLVSFYNNEISEKSEIFDDQFSVERPDGSNFTLKIRSTKLEDSAMYFCASTPRGYEQYFGPGTRLTVT.